This T cell receptor (beta chain) was observed in a study of blood T cell repertoires in COVID-19 (TCRdb year 2020). Notes on the research overall: Collaborator samples came from the United States, Italy and Spain and covered acute and convalescent phases of COVID-19. The material from the prospective study consisted of cDNA or gDNA derived from T cells, B-cell-depleted T cells, or PBMCs. The dataset comprised deeply sampled blood TCRbeta repertoires from subjects exposed to, actively infected with, or recovered from COVID-19. The repertoires were released in a freely available public database intended as a resource for research on the immune response to SARS-CoV-2. Samples were obtained from the ongoing ImmuneRACE study (first 160 participants) and from some 1,300 subjects provided by 6 global collaborators. A de-identified subject ID, COVID-19 status, age in years and sex were almost always included in the sample metadata. Where available, HLA class I and class II types were obtained from metadata supplied by the sample provider rather than from assay-based typing.

As to this clone: Its cognate antigen has yet to be identified. No base qualities exist here, and no much larger clone lies one base off it.

The immunoSEQ Assay, a bias-controlled multiplex PCR, was used to amplify TCRbeta CDR3 regions from genomic DNA. The published analysis was carried out like this. The number of nucleated cells in each sample was estimated from the amplification of reference gene primers within the assay. To quantify the absolute abundance of each unique TCRbeta CDR3 rearrangement, sequence reads were collapsed and filtered. Productive Simpson clonality was computed per sample as the square root of Simpson's diversity index over productive rearrangements. Sourced from immuneACCESS, this table was stored by TCRdb with only in-frame sequences that have V and J called. A share of the clones is absent; for the studies checked, an unresolved V gene accounts for under half, and the remainder has no known explanation. That table is the source of V, J and clone size, and D and trimming were worked out from the DNA. The sample has under 250,000 clones on record, 80% of them singletons. In total, the top ten clones hold roughly 7% of the sample.

The germline ends are 6 bases apart after V is trimmed by 3 bases and J by 0 bases. The CDR3 holds 14 amino acids from the cysteine to the phenylalanine. CDR3 DNA is the only sequence kept; it has 42 bases, read in frame from the first base. In the germline V gene, CDR1 corresponds to MNHNS and CDR2 to SASEGT. Broader findings and caveats from the paper: The amount of clinical and demographic metadata varied by source and participant and was provided uncurated.

Each collaborating institution followed its own protocols to collect whole blood in K2EDTA tubes. Collaborator samples were shipped for TCRbeta analysis as frozen whole blood, isolated PBMCs, or DNA extracted from either sample type. This TCR was recovered from a woman in her 70s with acute or convalescent COVID-19. The chain is made from TRBV6-1 and TRBJ1-3, with the D segment identity uncertain. Sequences were obtained from peripheral blood. The CDR3 has the sequence CASSDSSSGNTIYF. The bases are TGTGCCAGCAGTGACAGTTCCTCTGGAAACACCATATATTTT.